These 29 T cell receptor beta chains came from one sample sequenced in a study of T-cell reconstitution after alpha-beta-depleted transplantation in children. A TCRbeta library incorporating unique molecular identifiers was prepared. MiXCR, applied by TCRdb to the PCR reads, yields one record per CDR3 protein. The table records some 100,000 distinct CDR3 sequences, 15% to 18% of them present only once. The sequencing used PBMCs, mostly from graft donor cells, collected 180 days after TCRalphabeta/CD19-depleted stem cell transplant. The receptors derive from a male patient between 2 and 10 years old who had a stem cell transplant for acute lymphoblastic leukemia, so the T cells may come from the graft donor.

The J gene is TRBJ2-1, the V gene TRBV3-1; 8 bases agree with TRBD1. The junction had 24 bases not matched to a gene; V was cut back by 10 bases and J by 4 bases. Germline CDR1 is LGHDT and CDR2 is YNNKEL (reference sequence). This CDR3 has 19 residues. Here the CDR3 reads CATCQAVLDGQGKYNEQFF. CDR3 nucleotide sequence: TGTGCCACCTGCCAAGCAGTCCTTGATGGACAGGGAAAATACAATGAGCAGTTCTTC.

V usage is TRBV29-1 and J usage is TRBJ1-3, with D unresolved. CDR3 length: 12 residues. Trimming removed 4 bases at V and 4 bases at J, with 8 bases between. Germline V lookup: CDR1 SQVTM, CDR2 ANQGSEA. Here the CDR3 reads CSVGGGGNTIYF. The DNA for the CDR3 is TGCAGCGTTGGAGGCGGAGGAAACACCATATATTTT.

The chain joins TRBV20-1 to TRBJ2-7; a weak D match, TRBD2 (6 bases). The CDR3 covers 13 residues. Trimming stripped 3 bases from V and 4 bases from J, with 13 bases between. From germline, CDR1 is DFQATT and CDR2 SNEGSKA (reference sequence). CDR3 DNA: TGCAGTGCTAGTGGGGCAGGGAGGTACGAGCAGTACTTC. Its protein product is CSASGAGRYEQYF.

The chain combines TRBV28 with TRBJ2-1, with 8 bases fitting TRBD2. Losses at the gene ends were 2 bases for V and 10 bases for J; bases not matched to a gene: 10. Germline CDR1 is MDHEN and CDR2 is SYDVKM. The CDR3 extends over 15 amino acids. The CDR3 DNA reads TGTGCCAGCAGTTTACTAGCGGGTGGAGTAGGGGAGCAGTTCTTC. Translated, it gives CASSLLAGGVGEQFF.

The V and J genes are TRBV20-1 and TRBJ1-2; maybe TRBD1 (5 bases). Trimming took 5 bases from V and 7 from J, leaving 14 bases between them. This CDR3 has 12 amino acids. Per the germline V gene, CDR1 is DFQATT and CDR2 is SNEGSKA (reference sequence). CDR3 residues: CSAVGPGVGYTF. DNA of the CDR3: TGCAGTGCTGTCGGCCCGGGGGTTGGCTACACCTTC.

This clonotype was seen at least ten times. DNA for the CDR3: TGTGCCAGCAGTCTGACACCAACTAACTATGGCTACACCTTC. This translates into CASSLTPTNYGYTF. The rearrangement joins TRBV12-3 or TRBV12-4 to TRBJ1-2; D gene uncertain. Deletions cut 5 bases from V and 0 bases from J, with 10 bases between. The CDR3 extends over 14 amino acids.

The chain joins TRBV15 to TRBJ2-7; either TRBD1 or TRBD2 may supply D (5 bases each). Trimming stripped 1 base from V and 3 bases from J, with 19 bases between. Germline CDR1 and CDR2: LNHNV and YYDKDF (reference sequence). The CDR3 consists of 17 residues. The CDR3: CATSRGGSGRSDYEQYF. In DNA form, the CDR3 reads TGTGCCACCAGCAGAGGGGGATCGGGACGGAGCGACTACGAGCAGTACTTC. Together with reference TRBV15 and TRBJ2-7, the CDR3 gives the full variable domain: DAMVIQNPRYQVTQFGKPVTLSCSQTLNHNVMYWYQQKSSQAPKLLFHYYDKDFNNEADTPDNFQSRRPNTSFCFLDIRSPGLGDTAMYLCATSRGGSGRSDYEQYFGPGTRLTVT.

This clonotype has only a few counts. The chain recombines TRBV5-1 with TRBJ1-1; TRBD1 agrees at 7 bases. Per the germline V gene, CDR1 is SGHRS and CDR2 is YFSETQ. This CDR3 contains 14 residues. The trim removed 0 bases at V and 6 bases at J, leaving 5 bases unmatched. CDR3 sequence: CASSLDPGTAEAFF. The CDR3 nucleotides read TGCGCCAGCAGCTTGGACCCCGGGACAGCTGAAGCTTTCTTT. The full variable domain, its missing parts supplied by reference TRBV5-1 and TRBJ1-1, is KAGVTQTPRYLIKTRGQQVTLSCSPISGHRSVSWYQQTPGQGLQFLFEYFSETQRNKGNFPGRFSGRQFSNSRSEMNVSTLELGDSALYLCASSLDPGTAEAFFGQGTRLTVV.

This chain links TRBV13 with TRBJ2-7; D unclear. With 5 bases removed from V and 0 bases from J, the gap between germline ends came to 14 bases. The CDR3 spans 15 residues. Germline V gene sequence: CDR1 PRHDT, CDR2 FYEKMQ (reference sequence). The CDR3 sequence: CASSSRSKSSYEQYF. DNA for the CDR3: TGTGCCAGCAGCAGCCGGTCCAAGTCCTCCTACGAGCAGTACTTC.

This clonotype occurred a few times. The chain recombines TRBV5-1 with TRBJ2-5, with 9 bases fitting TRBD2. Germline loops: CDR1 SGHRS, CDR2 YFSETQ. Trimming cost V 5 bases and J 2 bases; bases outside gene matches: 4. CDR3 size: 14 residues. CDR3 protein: CASRSLAGQETQYF. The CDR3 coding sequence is TGCGCCAGCAGGTCCCTAGCGGGACAAGAGACCCAGTACTTC.

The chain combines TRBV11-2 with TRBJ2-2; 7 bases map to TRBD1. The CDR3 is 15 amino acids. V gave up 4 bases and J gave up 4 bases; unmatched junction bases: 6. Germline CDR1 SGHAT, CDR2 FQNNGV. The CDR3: CASSSSNRGTGELFF. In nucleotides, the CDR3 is TGTGCCAGCAGCTCCAGTAACAGGGGCACCGGGGAGCTGTTTTTT.

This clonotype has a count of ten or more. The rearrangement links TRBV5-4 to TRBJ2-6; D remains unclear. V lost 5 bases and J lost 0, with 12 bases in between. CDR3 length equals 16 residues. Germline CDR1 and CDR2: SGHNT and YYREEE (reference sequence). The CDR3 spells CASSPDGRSGANVLTF. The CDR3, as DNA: TGTGCCAGCAGTCCAGACGGCCGCTCTGGGGCCAACGTCCTGACTTTC.

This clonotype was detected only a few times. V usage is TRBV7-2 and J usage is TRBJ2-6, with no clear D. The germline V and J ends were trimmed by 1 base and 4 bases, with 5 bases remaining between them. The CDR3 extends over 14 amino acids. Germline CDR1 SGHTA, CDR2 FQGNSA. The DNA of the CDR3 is TGTGCCAGCAGCTTAGGAATAGGGGCCAACGTCCTGACTTTC. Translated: CASSLGIGANVLTF. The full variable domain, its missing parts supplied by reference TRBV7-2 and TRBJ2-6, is GAGVSQSPSNKVTEKGKDVELRCDPISGHTALYWYRQSLGQGLEFLIYFQGNSAPDKSGLPSDRFSAERTGGSVSTLTIQRTQQEDSAVYLCASSLGIGANVLTFGAGSRLTVL.

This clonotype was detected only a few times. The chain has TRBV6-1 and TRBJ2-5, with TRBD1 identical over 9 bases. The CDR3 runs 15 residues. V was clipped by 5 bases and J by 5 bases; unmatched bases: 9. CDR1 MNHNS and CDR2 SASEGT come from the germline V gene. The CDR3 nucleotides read TGTGCCAGCAGTACAAGGGACAGGGCTGACGAGACCCAGTACTTC. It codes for CASSTRDRADETQYF.

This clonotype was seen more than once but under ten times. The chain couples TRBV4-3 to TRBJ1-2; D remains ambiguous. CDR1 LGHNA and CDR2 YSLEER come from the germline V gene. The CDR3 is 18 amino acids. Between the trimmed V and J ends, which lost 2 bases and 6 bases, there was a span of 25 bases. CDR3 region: CASSQTMTRARLADGYTF. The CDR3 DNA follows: TGCGCCAGCAGCCAAACAATGACGCGGGCGCGTCTGGCGGATGGCTACACCTTC.

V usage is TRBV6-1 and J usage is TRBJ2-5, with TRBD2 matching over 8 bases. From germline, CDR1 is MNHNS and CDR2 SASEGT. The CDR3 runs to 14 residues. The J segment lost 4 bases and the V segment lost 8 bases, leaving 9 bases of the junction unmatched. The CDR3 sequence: CASSQRGLGETQYF. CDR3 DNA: TGTGCCAGCTCCCAGCGGGGGTTAGGAGAGACCCAGTACTTC.

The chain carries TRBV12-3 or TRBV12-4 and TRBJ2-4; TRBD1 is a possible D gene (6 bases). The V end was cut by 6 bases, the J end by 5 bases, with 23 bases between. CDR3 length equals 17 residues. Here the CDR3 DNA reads TGTGCCAGCAGAGATAGAACAGGGAAAATACCAGAAAACATTCAGTACTTC. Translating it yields CASRDRTGKIPENIQYF.

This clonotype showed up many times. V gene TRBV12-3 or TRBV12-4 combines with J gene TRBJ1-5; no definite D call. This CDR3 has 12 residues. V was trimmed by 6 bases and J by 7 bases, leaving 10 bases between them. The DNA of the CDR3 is TGTGCCAGCAGAAAAGAAGGACAGCCCCAGCATTTT. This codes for CASRKEGQPQHF.

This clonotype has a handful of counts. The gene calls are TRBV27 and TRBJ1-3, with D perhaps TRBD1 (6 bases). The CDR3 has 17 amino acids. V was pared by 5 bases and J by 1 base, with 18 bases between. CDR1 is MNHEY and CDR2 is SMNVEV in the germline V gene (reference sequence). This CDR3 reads CASSHGPGHRSGNTIYF. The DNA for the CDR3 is TGTGCCAGCAGTCACGGCCCGGGACACCGTTCTGGAAACACCATATATTTT.

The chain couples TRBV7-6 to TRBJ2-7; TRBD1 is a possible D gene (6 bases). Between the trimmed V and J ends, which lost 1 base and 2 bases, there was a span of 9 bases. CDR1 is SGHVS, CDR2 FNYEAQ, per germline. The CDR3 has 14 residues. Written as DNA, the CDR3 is TGTGCCAGCAGCTTAGAGGGGGTTACCTACGAGCAGTACTTC. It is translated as CASSLEGVTYEQYF. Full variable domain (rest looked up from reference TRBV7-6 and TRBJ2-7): GAGVSQSPRYKVTKRGQDVALRCDPISGHVSLYWYRQALGQGPEFLTYFNYEAQQDKSGLPNDRFSAERPEGSISTLTIQRTEQRDSAMYRCASSLEGVTYEQYFGPGTRLTVT.

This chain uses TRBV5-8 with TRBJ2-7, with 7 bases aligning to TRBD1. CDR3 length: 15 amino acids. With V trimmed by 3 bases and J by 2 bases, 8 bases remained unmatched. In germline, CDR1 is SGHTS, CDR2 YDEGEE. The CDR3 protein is CASSSQRQGPYEQYF. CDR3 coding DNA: TGTGCCAGCAGCTCACAACGACAGGGACCCTACGAGCAGTACTTC.

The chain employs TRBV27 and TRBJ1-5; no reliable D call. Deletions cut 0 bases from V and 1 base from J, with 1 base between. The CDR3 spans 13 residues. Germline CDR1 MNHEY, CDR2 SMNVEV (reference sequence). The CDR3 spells CASSLSSNQPQHF. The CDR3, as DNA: TGTGCCAGCAGTTTATCCAGCAATCAGCCCCAGCATTTT.

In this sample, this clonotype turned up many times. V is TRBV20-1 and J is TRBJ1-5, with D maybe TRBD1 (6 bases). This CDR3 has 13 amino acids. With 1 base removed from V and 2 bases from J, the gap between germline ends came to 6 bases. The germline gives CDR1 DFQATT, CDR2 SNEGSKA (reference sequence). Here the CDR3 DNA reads TGCAGTGCTAGAGGACAGGGCAATCAGCCCCAGCATTTT. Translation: CSARGQGNQPQHF.

Here the CDR3 reads CSARVGGNTIYF. The CDR3 nucleotides are TGCAGTGCCAGGGTGGGTGGAAACACCATATATTTT. V is TRBV20-1 and J is TRBJ1-3; D is possibly TRBD1 (5 bases). CDR1 is DFQATT, CDR2 SNEGSKA, per germline (reference sequence). The CDR3 sequence is 12 residues long. V lost 6 bases and J 3 bases, leaving 9 bases between the germline ends.

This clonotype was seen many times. CDR3 nucleotides: TGTGCCAGCAGTGAAGACAGCCAAACTTACAATGAGCAGTTCTTC. Translation: CASSEDSQTYNEQFF. The rearrangement links TRBV2 to TRBJ2-1; D gene uncertain. CDR3 length: 15 residues. Germline values: CDR1 SNHLY, CDR2 FYNNEI. V lost 1 base and J lost 4, with 11 bases in between.

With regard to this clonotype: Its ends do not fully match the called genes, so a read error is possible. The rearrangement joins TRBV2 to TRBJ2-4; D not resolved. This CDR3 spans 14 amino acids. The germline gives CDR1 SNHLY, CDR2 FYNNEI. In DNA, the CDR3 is TGTGCCAGCAGCGATTCATTAGCCAAAAACATTCAGTCCTTC. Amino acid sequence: CASSDSLAKNIQSF. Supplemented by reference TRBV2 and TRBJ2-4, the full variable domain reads EPEVTQTPSHQVTQMGQEVILRCVPISNHLYFYWYRQILGQKVEFLVSFYNNEISEKSEIFDDQFSVERPDGSNFTLKIRSTKLEDSAMYFCASSDSLAKNIQSFGAGTRLSVL.

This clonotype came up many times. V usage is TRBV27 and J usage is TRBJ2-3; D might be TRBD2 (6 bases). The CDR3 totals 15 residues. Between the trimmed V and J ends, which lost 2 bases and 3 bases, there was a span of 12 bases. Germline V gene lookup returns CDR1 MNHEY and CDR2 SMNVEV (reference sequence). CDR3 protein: CASSLVGGGTDTQYF. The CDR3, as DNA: TGTGCCAGCAGTTTAGTCGGTGGGGGGACAGATACGCAGTATTTT.

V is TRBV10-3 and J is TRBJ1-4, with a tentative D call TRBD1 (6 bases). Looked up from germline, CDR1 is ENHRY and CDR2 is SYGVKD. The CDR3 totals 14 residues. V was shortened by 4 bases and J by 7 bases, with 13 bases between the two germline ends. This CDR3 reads CAISAGGESEKLFF. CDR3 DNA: TGTGCCATCAGTGCCGGGGGCGAGAGTGAAAAACTGTTTTTT.

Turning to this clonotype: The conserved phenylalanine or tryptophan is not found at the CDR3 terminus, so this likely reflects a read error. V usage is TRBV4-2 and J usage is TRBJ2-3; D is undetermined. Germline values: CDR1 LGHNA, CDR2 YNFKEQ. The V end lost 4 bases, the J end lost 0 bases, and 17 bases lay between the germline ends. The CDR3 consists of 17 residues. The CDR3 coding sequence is TGTGCCAGCAGCCCTCCTGGGCTAGTCCAAAGCACAGATACGCAGTATCTT. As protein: CASSPPGLVQSTDTQYL.